This entry features one T cell receptor (beta chain) sequence. The target antigen is unknown. Each patient relapsed following autologous stem cell transplantation, and prior brentuximab vedotin exposure differed. This entry belongs to a study of PD-1 blockade in classical Hodgkin lymphoma. Study-wide findings and caveats: Repertoire differences lack defined causes, possibly disease activity or prior therapy.

The assay was immunoSEQ multiplex PCR, and TCRdb's table has in-frame clones only and misses some. The sample has about 72,000 clones, roughly 91% seen once; the top ten hold approximately 8.2%. Germline CDR1 is MNHNY and CDR2 is SVGAGI (reference sequence). The CDR3 consists of 15 residues. Trimming took off 0 bases at V and 2 bases at J, with 10 bases between the two ends. The receptor comes from a human donor with classical Hodgkin lymphoma. Source: peripheral blood mononuclear cells (PBMCs), taken at baseline. J is TRBJ2-5 and V is TRBV6-6; possibly TRBD2 for D (6 bases). The CDR3 sequence: CASSYSVADQETQYF. CDR3 nucleotides: TGTGCCAGCAGTTACTCAGTAGCGGATCAAGAGACCCAGTACTTC.